This T cell receptor beta chain was documented in a study of long-term antiretroviral therapy in people with HIV. Only a few counts were recorded for this clone. No antigen is known for it. immunoSEQ v3.0 was run at survey level. Clones were read by immunoSEQ multiplex PCR, and TCRdb kept only the in-frame ones, dropping some. The sample yields tens of thousands of clones, approximately 86% seen once. The CDR3 extends over 11 amino acids. The germline V gene has CDR1 MDHEN and CDR2 SYDVKM. Trimming removed 5 bases from V and 9 bases from J, with 8 bases in between. Overall study findings and caveats: Controls showed broader CDR3 length ranges than did the HIV repertoires.

The TCR was taken from a middle-aged man with HIV. The specimen comprised unsorted PBMCs, sampled at the start of antiretroviral therapy. V and J are TRBV28 and TRBJ1-5; unclear D gene. CDR3 sequence: CASSHRRPQHF. CDR3 bases: TGTGCCAGCAGTCACAGAAGGCCCCAGCATTTT.